This entry is about one T cell receptor beta chain. Antigen: not known. Assay: immunoSEQ multiplex PCR; the TCRdb copy retains only in-frame clones and omits some. The table includes about 36,000 clones, approximately 78% detected once. Sequencing was preceded by expansion of antigen-specific CD4+ T cells with viral peptide pools in the ViraFEST assay. Culture lasted about 11 days before CD4+ T cell isolation. Infection with SARS-CoV-2 occurred in the person between March and December 2020, and PCR confirmed it. PBMC cultures contained about 2 million cells per well, around 10 IU/ml IL-2 and roughly 9.4 ug/ml peptides. Half-medium exchanges with IL-2 medium took place on days 3 and 7. The sample comes from a study of vaccination effects on CD4 cells after COVID-19. The TCR was taken from a human donor who had a prior SARS-CoV-2 infection. Sequencing used CD4+ T cells from PBMCs cultured with HCoV-NL63 spike peptides, obtained before COVID-19 vaccination.

The CDR3 sequence is CASRDRDYAVEQFF. CDR3 DNA: TGTGCCAGCCGGGACAGGGATTATGCGGTTGAGCAGTTCTTC. The genes are TRBV2 and TRBJ2-1, with 9 bases matching TRBD1. CDR3 size: 14 residues. V trimming: 8 bases; J trimming: 9 bases; junction bases outside the gene matches: 11. From germline, CDR1 is SNHLY and CDR2 FYNNEI.